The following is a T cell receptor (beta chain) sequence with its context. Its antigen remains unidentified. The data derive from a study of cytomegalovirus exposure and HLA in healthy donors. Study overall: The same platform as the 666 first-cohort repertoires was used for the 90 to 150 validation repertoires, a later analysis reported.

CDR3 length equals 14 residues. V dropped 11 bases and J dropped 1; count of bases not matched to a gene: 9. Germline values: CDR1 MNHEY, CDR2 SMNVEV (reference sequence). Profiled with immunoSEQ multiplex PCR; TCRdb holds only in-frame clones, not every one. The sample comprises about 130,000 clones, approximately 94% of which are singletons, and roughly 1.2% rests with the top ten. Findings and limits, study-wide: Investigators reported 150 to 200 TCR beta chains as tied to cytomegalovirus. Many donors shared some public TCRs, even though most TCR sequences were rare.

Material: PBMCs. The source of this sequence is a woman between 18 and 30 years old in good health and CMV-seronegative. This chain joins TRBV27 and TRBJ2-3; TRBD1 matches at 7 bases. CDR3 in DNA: TGTGCCTCAGCATGGACAGGCGGCACAGATACGCAGTATTTT. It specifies CASAWTGGTDTQYF.